Following are 20 T cell receptor beta chains from one sample sequenced in a study of regulatory T cells in long-lasting Graves disease. The TCR beta library used iRepertoire HTBI primers with Arm-PCR amplification of CDR3. TCRdb reanalysed the multiplex PCR reads using MiXCR and keeps one entry per CDR3 protein. The sample consists of under 500,000 distinct CDR3 sequences, about a sixth of them appearing once. Time point noted: newly diagnosed GD, antithyroid drugs for less than 3 months. The TCR library was made from RNA extracted from PBMCs. Another study also made use of these data, one on T cells in Graves' hyperthyroidism and ophthalmopathy.

The sequencing used peripheral blood mononuclear cells (PBMCs), collected at new diagnosis, from a patient treated with antithyroid drugs. These receptors originate from a woman in her twenties or thirties with Graves disease.

This clonotype was observed a handful of times. The genes are TRBV19 and TRBJ2-1, with 16 bases identical to TRBD2. Germline V gene sequence: CDR1 LNHDA, CDR2 SQIVND (reference sequence). The junction had 14 bases not matched to a gene; V was cut back by 3 bases and J by 9 bases. The CDR3 is 19 residues long. The CDR3 nucleotides are TGTGCCAGTAGTATCCTCGGGACTAGCGGGAGGGCCCCTTCTTCTGAGCAGTTCTTC. Translating it yields CASSILGTSGRAPSSEQFF. The whole variable domain, filled in from reference TRBV19 and TRBJ2-1, reads DGGITQSPKYLFRKEGQNVTLSCEQNLNHDAMYWYRQDPGQGLRLIYYSQIVNDFQKGDIAEGYSVSREKKESFPLTVTSAQKNPTAFYLCASSILGTSGRAPSSEQFFGPGTRLTVL.

As concerns this clonotype: This may be a read error, as it is one base from a much larger clone. DNA for the CDR3: TGCAGTGCTAGAGGCCTAGCGGGAGGATTGGTGCAGCTCTTC. Translating gives CSARGLAGGLVQLF. J is TRBJ2-4 and V is TRBV20-1; 11 bases line up with TRBD2. Germline V gene sequence: CDR1 DFQATT, CDR2 SNEGSKA (reference sequence). The CDR3 has 14 amino acids.

This clonotype was seen at least ten times. This chain uses TRBV20-1 with TRBJ1-2; D gene unclear. V lost 1 base and J lost 8, with 8 bases in between. Per the germline V gene, CDR1 is DFQATT and CDR2 is SNEGSKA (reference sequence). The CDR3 loop spans 11 amino acids. The CDR3 DNA follows: TGCAGTGCTAGAGGCTCGGTGGGCTACACCTTC. As protein: CSARGSVGYTF.

V is TRBV15 and J is TRBJ2-2; 10 bases are a match to TRBD2. The V gene's germline CDR1 is LNHNV and CDR2 YYDKDF (reference sequence). The CDR3 runs to 16 residues. Germline trimming cut 3 bases from V and 5 bases from J; bases unmatched to any gene: 6. DNA for the CDR3: TGTGCCACCAGCAGGCCGGGACTAGCGACAACCGGGGAGCTGTTTTTT. Residues: CATSRPGLATTGELFF.

On this clonotype itself: A much bigger clone sits one base away, suggesting this may be a read error. This sequence joins TRBV27 and TRBJ2-7, with D unresolved. This CDR3 has 11 residues. Trimming shortened V by 3 bases and J by 6 bases, and 6 bases separated the two germline ends. The germline V gene has CDR1 MNHEY and CDR2 SMNVEV (reference sequence). The CDR3 coding sequence is TGTGCCAGCAGTTTGGGCTGCGAGCAGTACTTC. It translates to CASSLGCEQYF.

The CDR3 loop reads CASSFGLAGSFSSDTQYF. DNA for the CDR3: TGCGCCAGCAGTTTTGGACTAGCGGGTTCTTTTAGCTCAGATACGCAGTATTTT. V and J are TRBV5-1 and TRBJ2-3; 11 nucleotides agree with TRBD2. The germline gives CDR1 SGHRS, CDR2 YFSETQ. Trimming took 5 bases from V and 4 from J; bases not matched to a gene: 15. The CDR3 runs 18 residues.

This clonotype was seen repeatedly, ten times or more. The CDR3 is CASSLFGSGSSDTQYF. CDR3 sequence (DNA): TGTGCCAGCAGCCTCTTCGGTAGCGGGAGTTCAGATACGCAGTATTTT. V is TRBV7-9 and J is TRBJ2-3; 9 bases map to TRBD2. V lost 5 bases and J lost 4; bases outside the gene matches: 10. Germline CDR1 reads SEHNR; CDR2 reads FQNEAQ (reference sequence). The CDR3 consists of 16 residues.

This clonotype was found many times. V usage is TRBV3-1 and J usage is TRBJ1-2; TRBD1 matches 7 bases. From germline, CDR1 is LGHDT and CDR2 YNNKEL (reference sequence). J lost 14 bases, V lost 2 bases, and 20 bases had no gene match. The CDR3 extends over 16 amino acids. The CDR3 nucleotides are TGTGCCAGCAGCCAATTTGGGACAGTCCCCGCTATCGGCTGGACCTTC. Its protein is CASSQFGTVPAIGWTF.

The rearrangement uses TRBV20-1 and TRBJ2-7, with D possibly matching TRBD2 (6 bases). The CDR3 sequence is 13 residues long. The germline CDR1 and CDR2 sequences are DFQATT and SNEGSKA (reference sequence). V was pared by 6 bases and J by 2 bases, with 14 bases between. CDR3 DNA: TGCAGTGCCTACCGGGACTCCCCCTACGAGCAGTACTTC. Encoded protein: CSAYRDSPYEQYF.

The sample holds many counts of this clonotype. The chain carries TRBV27 and TRBJ2-5, with 9 positions matching TRBD1. The CDR3 has 14 residues. The germline V gene has CDR1 MNHEY and CDR2 SMNVEV (reference sequence). J gave up 2 bases and V 4 bases, and 2 bases lay outside the gene matches. CDR3 sequence (DNA): TGTGCCAGCAGTTGGACAGGGGTGCAAGAGACCCAGTACTTC. Residues: CASSWTGVQETQYF.

This clonotype was recorded many times. CDR3 protein: CASRSPGTYGEQYF. The CDR3 nucleotides read TGTGCCAGCAGATCCCCCGGGACTTATGGCGAGCAGTACTTC. The V and J genes are TRBV6-4 and TRBJ2-7; D is perhaps TRBD2 (6 bases). Germline V gives CDR1 MRHNA, CDR2 SNTAGT. Trimming left V 6 bases short and J 6 bases short, with 18 bases between. This CDR3 has 14 residues.

The V call is TRBV20-1, the J call TRBJ2-1; 7 bases are shared with TRBD2. Germline CDR1 and CDR2: DFQATT and SNEGSKA (reference sequence). V gave up 5 bases and J gave up 1 base; unmatched junction bases: 14. The CDR3 length is 17 residues. CDR3 coding DNA: TGCAGTGCTGACGTCCCCCTAGTGGGAGGGTCCTACAATGAGCAGTTCTTC. Its protein is CSADVPLVGGSYNEQFF.

This clonotype was counted a few times. J is TRBJ1-4 and V is TRBV3-1; no definite D call. Germline values: CDR1 LGHDT, CDR2 YNNKEL (reference sequence). V was shortened by 3 bases and J by 6 bases, with 8 bases between the two germline ends. The length of the CDR3 is 13 residues. Written as DNA, the CDR3 is TGTGCCAGCAGCCAGAGAGAGTATGAAAAACTGTTTTTT. Its translation is CASSQREYEKLFF.

Ten or more counts support this clonotype. V and J are TRBV12-3 or TRBV12-4 and TRBJ2-1; TRBD2 matches 11 bases. This CDR3 contains 15 residues. J was trimmed by 7 bases and V by 5 bases; bases with no gene match: 7. CDR3 nucleotides: TGTGCCAGCAGTCCCCGACTAGCGGGGATGAATGAGCAGTTCTTC. This gives the protein CASSPRLAGMNEQFF.

With regard to this clonotype: No conserved phenylalanine or tryptophan ends this CDR3, so it is likely a read error. The CDR3 DNA is TGTGCCAGCAGCGTAGCCTCGGGACTCACCTACGAGCAGTACTCC. As protein: CASSVASGLTYEQYS. The chain uses TRBV13 and TRBJ2-7, with a weak D call TRBD2 (6 bases). The CDR3 has 15 residues. Germline-derived CDR1 and CDR2 are PRHDT and FYEKMQ (reference sequence). Between the trimmed V and J ends, which lost 5 bases and 2 bases, there was a span of 16 bases.

The table lists this clonotype with many counts. The rearrangement links TRBV24-1 to TRBJ1-2; D remains unclear. CDR1 KGHDR and CDR2 SFDVKD come from the germline V gene. Trimming removed 3 bases from V and 6 bases from J, with 4 bases in between. This CDR3 comprises 11 residues. The CDR3 reads CATSDADGYTF. The CDR3 coding sequence is TGTGCCACCAGTGATGCGGATGGCTACACCTTC.

This clonotype came up many times. This chain connects TRBV20-1 to TRBJ2-7; 7 bases agree with TRBD1. Germline values: CDR1 DFQATT, CDR2 SNEGSKA (reference sequence). Trimming cost V 6 bases and J 3 bases; bases outside gene matches: 5. The CDR3 contains 12 residues. The CDR3 DNA sequence: TGCAGTGCAGACAGGGATAGCTACGAGCAGTACTTC. Amino acids: CSADRDSYEQYF.

This clonotype was seen more than once but under ten times. The chain recombines TRBV4-3 with TRBJ2-1; D is perhaps TRBD2 (5 bases). CDR1 and CDR2 (germline): LGHNA, YSLEER. The CDR3 is 17 residues long. The V gene lost 0 bases and the J gene lost 4 bases, with 16 bases spanning the gap. The CDR3 DNA follows: TGCGCCAGCAGCCAAGAGGCGAGGGTTAGATTTTACAATGAGCAGTTCTTC. Its translation is CASSQEARVRFYNEQFF.

The chain recombines TRBV3-1 with TRBJ2-7, with 8 bases aligning to TRBD2. CDR3 length equals 14 residues. Trimming took 3 bases from V and 3 from J; bases not matched to a gene: 4. Per the germline V gene, CDR1 is LGHDT and CDR2 is YNNKEL (reference sequence). The CDR3 DNA sequence: TGTGCCAGCAGCCACCCCGGGACTAGCTACGAGCAGTACTTC. It specifies CASSHPGTSYEQYF.

This chain links TRBV9 with TRBJ2-1; TRBD2 agrees at 12 bases. Trimming at V came to 6 bases and at J to 6 bases, leaving 13 bases not matched to a gene. CDR3 size: 17 residues. Per the germline V gene, CDR1 is SGDLS and CDR2 is YYNGEE. The CDR3 protein is CASNAVSTSGSRNEQFF. The CDR3, as DNA: TGTGCCAGCAACGCAGTCTCGACTAGCGGGAGTCGCAATGAGCAGTTCTTC.